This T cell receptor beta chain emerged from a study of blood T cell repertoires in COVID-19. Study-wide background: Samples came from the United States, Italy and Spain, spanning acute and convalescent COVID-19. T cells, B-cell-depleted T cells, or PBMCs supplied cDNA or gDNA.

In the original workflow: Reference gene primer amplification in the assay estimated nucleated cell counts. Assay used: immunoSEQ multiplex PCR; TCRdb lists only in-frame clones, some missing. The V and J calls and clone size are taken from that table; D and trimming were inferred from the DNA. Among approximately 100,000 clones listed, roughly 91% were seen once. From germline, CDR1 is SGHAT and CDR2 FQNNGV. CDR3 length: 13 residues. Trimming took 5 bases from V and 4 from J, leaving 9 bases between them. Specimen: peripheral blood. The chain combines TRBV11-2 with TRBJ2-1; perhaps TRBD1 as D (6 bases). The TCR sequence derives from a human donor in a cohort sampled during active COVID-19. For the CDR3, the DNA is TGTGCCAGCAGCATCGGGACATACAATGAGCAGTTCTTC. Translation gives CASSIGTYNEQFF.